The 10 T cell receptor beta chains presented below share a single source sample, sequenced in a study of control samples from healthy donors and cancer patients. This table comes from immunoSEQ multiplex PCR, and its TCRdb copy is limited to in-frame clones, with some not included. The table includes 98,000 or so clones, around three quarters detected once. Sequencing was performed on blood. The receptors stem from a young woman in good health.

The chain joins TRBV25-1 to TRBJ2-1; D perhaps matches TRBD2 (5 bases). The germline V gene has CDR1 MGHDK and CDR2 SYGVNS. This CDR3 has 14 residues. V lost 1 base and J lost 13, with 17 bases in between. CDR3 in DNA: TGTGCCAGCAGTGAATCCCACCGACGGGGTTTACAGTTCTTC. Translation gives CASSESHRRGLQFF.

The chain employs TRBV6-2 or TRBV6-3 and TRBJ2-5, with D perhaps matching TRBD1 or TRBD2 (5 bases each). The CDR3 is made up of 16 amino acids. V lost 0 bases, J lost 4 bases, and 15 bases lay in between. Germline V gene lookup returns CDR1 MNHEY and CDR2 SVGEGT. This CDR3 is CASSYSNLGERETQYF. CDR3 DNA: TGTGCCAGCAGTTACTCGAATCTGGGGGAACGAGAGACCCAGTACTTC.

This chain joins TRBV7-7 and TRBJ1-2; maybe TRBD1 (5 bases). Trimming left V 4 bases short and J 6 bases short, with 21 bases between. There are 16 residues in the CDR3. The V gene's germline CDR1 is SSHAT and CDR2 FNYEAQ (reference sequence). Here the CDR3 DNA reads TGTGCCAGCAGCTCCCCCCGCAGGGAGGCGGTGAATGGCTACACCTTC. This translates into CASSSPRREAVNGYTF.

Of note for this clone: Distinct nucleotide sequences in the sample also encode this CDR3. The chain combines TRBV3-1 (or the pseudogene TRBV3-2) with TRBJ2-5; unclear D gene. CDR3 length equals 13 residues. V lost 1 base to trimming and J lost 2 bases, with 5 bases between them. CDR1 is LGHDT and CDR2 is YNNKEL in the germline V gene (reference sequence). This CDR3 reads CASSQGLQETQYF. Here the CDR3 DNA reads TGTGCCAGCAGCCAAGGGCTTCAAGAGACCCAGTACTTC.

The chain recombines TRBV10-1 with TRBJ2-7; TRBD1 aligns across 10 bases. The V gene's germline CDR1 is WNHNN and CDR2 SYGVQD (reference sequence). The CDR3 covers 16 residues. The V and J ends lost 0 bases and 0 bases, in that order; junction bases with no gene match: 2. The CDR3 region is CASSESRTGGSYEQYF. CDR3 nucleotide sequence: TGCGCCAGCAGTGAGTCCCGGACAGGGGGCTCCTACGAGCAGTACTTC.

This chain connects TRBV7-2 to TRBJ1-4, with 8 bases aligning to TRBD1. The V gene end was trimmed by 5 bases and the J gene end by 8 bases; junction bases not matched to a gene: 7. The CDR3 spans 14 residues. Germline V CDR1 and CDR2: SGHTA, FQGNSA. CDR3 sequence: CASSVDRGGEKLFF. CDR3 DNA sequence: TGTGCCAGCAGCGTCGACAGGGGCGGCGAAAAACTGTTTTTT.

The chain combines TRBV4-3 with TRBJ1-6; D is possibly TRBD1 (5 bases). Between the trimmed V and J ends, which lost 0 bases and 9 bases, there was a span of 12 bases. This CDR3 contains 15 residues. Per germline, CDR1 LGHNA and CDR2 YSLEER. This CDR3 reads CASSQDGRGRSPLHF. The CDR3 DNA is TGCGCCAGCAGCCAAGACGGTAGGGGTCGTTCACCCCTCCACTTT.

In this sample, this clone turned up a few times. CDR3 in DNA: TGTGCCAGTAAACACGCCAGCACAGATACGCAGTATTTT. Amino acid sequence: CASKHASTDTQYF. The genes are TRBV19 and TRBJ2-3; D is unclear. V lost 7 bases and J 0 bases, leaving 8 bases between the germline ends. The CDR3 contains 13 residues. Germline loops: CDR1 LNHDA, CDR2 SQIVND (reference sequence). Complete variable domain (other parts from reference TRBV19 and TRBJ2-3): DGGITQSPKYLFRKEGQNVTLSCEQNLNHDAMYWYRQDPGQGLRLIYYSQIVNDFQKGDIAEGYSVSREKKESFPLTVTSAQKNPTAFYLCASKHASTDTQYFGPGTRLTVL.

CDR3 nucleotide sequence: TGTGCCAGTAGGACCCTCGACAGGGACCACTATGGCTACACCTTC. Residues: CASRTLDRDHYGYTF. The V call is TRBV19, the J call TRBJ1-2; 7 nucleotides match TRBD1. Looked up from germline, CDR1 is LNHDA and CDR2 is SQIVND (reference sequence). The CDR3 covers 15 residues. V shed 6 bases, J shed 3 bases, and the junction held 10 bases outside the gene matches.

The chain links TRBV10-3 to TRBJ1-1, with a weak D call TRBD1 (5 bases). The V and J ends lost 0 bases and 5 bases respectively, with 13 bases between them. This CDR3 region has 15 residues. Per germline, CDR1 ENHRY and CDR2 SYGVKD. CDR3: CAISESQTGGTEAFF. CDR3 DNA: TGTGCCATCAGTGAGTCGCAGACGGGGGGTACTGAAGCTTTCTTT.